Listed below are T cell receptor beta chains from one sample, sequenced in a study of cytomegalovirus exposure and HLA in healthy donors. Libraries were prepared by immunoSEQ multiplex PCR; TCRdb keeps only in-frame clonotypes and omits some of them. The sample lists over 200,000 clones; roughly 84% were seen once. Sequencing was carried out using PBMCs. The receptor set was obtained from a woman aged 18-30 years in good health and CMV-seropositive. Both conserved end residues are part of each CDR3. The D gene is left open where the match is weak. A row's size may be missing; if present it is once, few, many or a size class.

cdr3_nt	cdr3_aa	v_call	j_call	clone_size	d_call
TGTGCCAGCAGTCTGGCCAGGGGAGGGGACACTGAAGCTTTCTTT	CASSLARGGDTEAFF	TRBV28	TRBJ1-1	.	.
TGTGCCAGCAGCCTCCGACAGATTCCCGAGCAGTACTTC	CASSLRQIPEQYF	TRBV7-9	TRBJ2-7	.	.
TGTGCCAGTAGTAGGACGGGACTTTACGAGCAGTACTTC	CASSRTGLYEQYF	TRBV6-5	TRBJ2-7	.	.
TGTGCCAGCAGTCCACAGGGAGTTGGGTATGGCTACACCTTC	CASSPQGVGYGYTF	TRBV28	TRBJ1-2	.	.
TGCAGCGTTGAAATCAACTCGAACACTGAAGCTTTCTTT	CSVEINSNTEAFF	TRBV29-1	TRBJ1-1	few	.
TGTGCCAGCAGCGCCACAGGGATAGATACGCAGTATTTT	CASSATGIDTQYF	TRBV7-3	TRBJ2-3	.	.
TGTGCCAGCAGCTTAAGCGGGAGGAGGCGTCGCGACAATGAGCAGTTCTTC	CASSLSGRRRRDNEQFF	TRBV11-3	TRBJ2-1	once	TRBD2
TGTGCCAGCAGTCACAGGGACAGCTTGACTGAAGCTTTCTTT	CASSHRDSLTEAFF	TRBV27	TRBJ1-1	.	TRBD1
TGTGCCAGCAGCTTATTGACTAGCGGGAGCGTCGGTGGTGGGGAGCTGTTTTTT	CASSLLTSGSVGGGELFF	TRBV7-3	TRBJ2-2	.	TRBD2
TGTGCCAGCAGCCTCCGGGGGAGGGGGACGAACACCGGGGAGCTGTTTTTT	CASSLRGRGTNTGELFF	TRBV7-6	TRBJ2-2	.	.
TGCGCCAGCAGCCGAACCCGGGACAGCGACTCCTACGAGCAGTACTTC	CASSRTRDSDSYEQYF	TRBV5-1	TRBJ2-7	once	TRBD1
TGTGCCAGCAGTGCAGACAGGGGGAACACTGAAGCTTTCTTT	CASSADRGNTEAFF	TRBV6-1	TRBJ1-1	.	TRBD1
TGTGCCAGCAGCCAAGAAGAAGGGGTCGTGAGCCAGATAGATACGCAGTATTTT	CASSQEEGVVSQIDTQYF	TRBV4-2	TRBJ2-3	once	.
TGTGCCAGCAGCGTAGCAGAACTAGCGGACAATGAGCAGTTCTTC	CASSVAELADNEQFF	TRBV9	TRBJ2-1	.	TRBD2
TGTGCCAGCAGTTTGCCCAAACTAGCCAAAAACATTCAGTACTTC	CASSLPKLAKNIQYF	TRBV28	TRBJ2-4	.	.
TGTGCCAGCAGTGCCTCTGGGGGGGCTACTGAAGCTTTCTTT	CASSASGGATEAFF	TRBV6-4	TRBJ1-1	.	.
TGCGCCAGCAGTGGGACTAGAGGTGAGCAGTTCTTC	CASSGTRGEQFF	TRBV10-2	TRBJ2-1	.	TRBD2
TGTGCCAGCAGCTTGGGGGATAGCGGGAGCTCCTACAATGAGCAGTTCTTC	CASSLGDSGSSYNEQFF	TRBV5-6	TRBJ2-1	once	TRBD2